One T cell receptor beta chain is described in this entry. Its antigen is not identified. This sample was included in a study of shared clonotypes between healthy human individuals. TCRdb's copy holds only in-frame clones and misses some; the assay was immunoSEQ multiplex PCR. The table lists over 2 million clones, 92% of them singletons, with around 0.35% in the top ten. Study-wide points: It was observed that 5% to 6.5% of naive CD4 clonotypes were shared across a handful of donors. Non-shared clonotypes had lower generation probabilities than clonotypes shared by all four sorted-subset donors.

Sequences were obtained from naive CD4+ T cells from PBMCs. Subset described: CD45RA+ positively selected. The TCR was taken from a young man in good health. Some clones in this sample may be carry-over from other donors' samples.

The CDR3 DNA sequence: TGCGCCAGTGCACGAGGCGCAGGGGGCTTAGGTGTATCCGACGAGCAGTACTTC. Encoded protein: CASARGAGGLGVSDEQYF. This chain joins TRBV5-1 and TRBJ2-7, with 8 nucleotides matching TRBD1. Germline V gives CDR1 SGHRS, CDR2 YFSETQ. This CDR3 is 18 amino acids long. The ends lost 8 bases at V and 5 bases at J; junction bases unmatched: 24.